This entry lists 27 T cell receptor beta chains sequenced from one sample in a study of beta chain features in type 1 diabetes. Study conclusions and caveats: Among all four CD4+ subsets, Type 1 diabetes patients had TCRB CDR3s that were moderately but significantly shorter.

No antigens are known for them. The authors reverse transcribed all of the isolated RNA, so sequencing captured expressed TCRB transcripts. Sequencing used immunoSEQ multiplex PCR; TCRdb keeps in-frame clones, though not all of them. Counted here are 250,000 to 300,000 clones, roughly a quarter occurring once; the ten biggest clones make up roughly 0.011%. The sample taken for sequencing was naive CD4+ T cells from blood. Receptor source: a woman aged 25 to 39 with type 1 diabetes.

This sequence joins TRBV6-5 and TRBJ1-1; D is possibly TRBD1 (5 bases). The V end was cut by 4 bases, the J end by 1 base, with 7 bases between. Per germline, CDR1 MNHEY and CDR2 SVGAGI. This CDR3 has 13 amino acids. The CDR3 nucleotides read TGTGCCAGCAGTTCCGACAGGAACACTGAAGCTTTCTTT. Translation: CASSSDRNTEAFF.

The chain is built from TRBV2 and TRBJ1-2; 8 bases fit TRBD1. After removal of 10 bases from V and 0 bases from J, the junction contained 7 bases not matched to a gene. The CDR3 is 14 amino acids. Germline V gene lookup returns CDR1 SNHLY and CDR2 FYNNEI. CDR3 nucleotide sequence: TGTGCCACTAGACAGGGGATAGCTAACTATGGCTACACCTTC. Protein product: CATRQGIANYGYTF.

This clone has just a few counts. This chain joins TRBV4-2 and TRBJ2-4, with no clear D. V lost 2 bases and J lost 9, with 11 bases in between. The germline V gene has CDR1 LGHNA and CDR2 YNFKEQ. The CDR3 has 13 amino acids. CDR3 amino acids: CASSQIGEAIQYF. CDR3 DNA sequence: TGTGCCAGCAGCCAAATCGGAGAAGCCATTCAGTACTTC.

This clone was detected only a few times. The rearrangement links TRBV9 to TRBJ2-7, with TRBD2 as a possible D gene (5 bases). Per the germline V gene, CDR1 is SGDLS and CDR2 is YYNGEE. This CDR3 region has 17 residues. Trimming took 4 bases from V and 7 from J, leaving 27 bases between them. The DNA for the CDR3 is TGTGCCAGCAGCAATTTCCCCCCCGGGGAATTTAGTGGGGAGCAGTACTTC. This gives the protein CASSNFPPGEFSGEQYF.

The chain carries TRBV4-1 and TRBJ1-2, with D perhaps TRBD1 (5 bases). The CDR3 loop spans 14 amino acids. V lost 4 bases and J 7 bases, leaving 16 bases between the germline ends. Germline values: CDR1 MGHRA, CDR2 YSYEKL. The CDR3 sequence: CASSPREGFSGYTF. The CDR3 bases are TGCGCCAGCAGCCCCCGGGAGGGGTTCTCTGGCTACACCTTC.

V gene TRBV23-1 combines with J gene TRBJ1-4, with D possibly being TRBD1 (5 bases). TRBV23-1 has ORF status, its function being uncertain. The CDR3 runs to 15 residues. Trimming removed 0 bases at V and 8 bases at J, with 13 bases between. Written as DNA, the CDR3 is TGCGCCAGCAGTCAATCTGGGCAGGGCTGCGAAAAACTGTTTTTT. It encodes CASSQSGQGCEKLFF.

The table lists this clone with a few counts. The chain links TRBV6-4 to TRBJ1-1; D perhaps matches TRBD1 (5 bases). The germline V gene encodes CDR1 MRHNA and CDR2 SNTAGT. The CDR3 has 13 residues. V lost 6 bases and J lost 1, with 9 bases in between. CDR3 in DNA: TGTGCCAGCAGCTTGACAGAGAACACTGAAGCTTTCTTT. As protein: CASSLTENTEAFF.

This clone was seen only a few times. The V call is TRBV30, the J call TRBJ1-1, with a tentative D call TRBD1 (5 bases). Per germline, CDR1 GTSNPN and CDR2 SVGIG (reference sequence). Deletions cut 2 bases from V and 6 bases from J, with 13 bases between. This CDR3 is 13 amino acids long. CDR3 bases: TGTGCCTGGAGTCCACAGCCGGGGGCTGAAGCTTTCTTT. It is translated as CAWSPQPGAEAFF.

V and J are TRBV30 and TRBJ2-7; 7 positions agree with TRBD1. The CDR3 is 14 residues long. CDR1 is GTSNPN and CDR2 is SVGIG in the germline V gene (reference sequence). V was pared by 5 bases and J by 0 bases, with 7 bases of the junction left unmatched. CDR3 sequence (DNA): TGTGCCTGGGGACAGGAAGGGAGCTCCTACGAGCAGTACTTC. Encoded protein: CAWGQEGSSYEQYF. The whole variable domain, filled in from reference TRBV30 and TRBJ2-7, reads SQTIHQWPATLVQPVGSPLSLECTVEGTSNPNLYWYRQAAGRGLQLLFYSVGIGQISSEVPQNLSASRPQDRQFILSSKKLLLSDSGFYLCAWGQEGSSYEQYFGPGTRLTVT.

The chain recombines TRBV7-6 with TRBJ2-7; 9 positions match TRBD2. CDR1 is SGHVS and CDR2 is FNYEAQ in the germline V gene. Trimming at V came to 3 bases and at J to 5 bases, leaving 5 bases not matched to a gene. The CDR3 contains 14 residues. For the CDR3, the DNA is TGTGCCAGCAGCTTCGTAGCGGGAGTAAACGAGCAGTACTTC. It codes for CASSFVAGVNEQYF.

This clone was detected only a few times. The chain carries TRBV29-1 and TRBJ1-2; 7 bases agree with TRBD1. The germline CDR1 and CDR2 sequences are SQVTM and ANQGSEA. This CDR3 spans 14 amino acids. V shed 3 bases, J shed 8 bases, and the junction held 12 bases outside the gene matches. The CDR3 coding sequence is TGCAGCGTTGACAGTCGACAGGGCCATACCGGCTACACCTTC. It translates to CSVDSRQGHTGYTF. Combining the CDR3 with reference TRBV29-1 and TRBJ1-2 gives the whole variable domain SAVISQKPSRDICQRGTSLTIQCQVDSQVTMMFWYRQQPGQSLTLIATANQGSEATYESGFVIDKFPISRPNLTFSTLTVSNMSPEDSSIYLCSVDSRQGHTGYTFGSGTRLTVV.

The V call is TRBV23-1, the J call TRBJ2-5; unclear D gene. TRBV23-1 is treated as an ORF (open reading frame) with a function not yet certain. Trimming shortened V by 2 bases and J by 1 base, and 11 bases separated the two germline ends. The length of the CDR3 is 15 residues. The CDR3 DNA is TGCGCCAGCAGTCAAGCGGTCTATTGCCAAGAGACCCAGTACTTC. Amino acids: CASSQAVYCQETQYF.

This rearrangement joins TRBV29-1 to TRBJ2-4; 8 bases are a match to TRBD1. The germline V gene has CDR1 SQVTM and CDR2 ANQGSEA. This CDR3 is built from 12 residues. The junction had 8 bases not matched to a gene; V was cut back by 7 bases and J by 9 bases. This CDR3 is CSAGQGLAIQYF. The CDR3 region has the DNA TGCAGCGCCGGACAGGGCTTGGCCATTCAGTACTTC.

This clone was seen more than once but under ten times. The V call is TRBV6-6, the J call TRBJ1-5, with 8 bases that match TRBD1. Looked up from germline, CDR1 is MNHNY and CDR2 is SVGAGI (reference sequence). This CDR3 contains 15 residues. Losses at the gene ends were 4 bases for V and 3 bases for J; bases not matched to a gene: 5. CDR3 protein: CASSSDRVPNQPQHF. CDR3 DNA sequence: TGTGCCAGCAGTTCGGACAGGGTCCCCAATCAGCCCCAGCATTTT.

V usage is TRBV7-9 and J usage is TRBJ2-3, with TRBD2 as a possible D gene (5 bases). This CDR3 region has 14 residues. CDR1 SEHNR and CDR2 FQNEAQ come from the germline V gene (reference sequence). Trimming removed 1 base at V and 3 bases at J, with 8 bases between. This CDR3 is CASSLERGTDTQYF. The DNA for the CDR3 is TGTGCCAGCAGCTTAGAGAGAGGGACAGATACGCAGTATTTT.

For this clone: An end of the junction differs from the germline gene, which may be a read error. J is TRBJ2-7 and V is TRBV28; 10 bases match TRBD1. Germline assignment: CDR1 MDHEN and CDR2 SYDVKM. This CDR3 spans 11 amino acids. The CDR3 region is CASSSAGQGNF. CDR3 DNA: TGTGCCAGCAGTTCAGCGGGACAGGGGAACTTC.

Details on this clone: Within the sample, other DNA sequences also encode this same CDR3. This rearrangement joins TRBV28 to TRBJ2-1, with TRBD2 identical over 11 bases. Germline CDR1 reads MDHEN; CDR2 reads SYDVKM. V shed 1 base, J shed 4 bases, and the junction held 0 bases outside the gene matches. The CDR3 has 15 amino acids. CDR3 nucleotide sequence: TGTGCCAGCAGTTTATCTAGCGGGGGGTACAATGAGCAGTTCTTC. Translating it yields CASSLSSGGYNEQFF.

The gene calls are TRBV28 and TRBJ2-7; D remains ambiguous. The germline V gene has CDR1 MDHEN and CDR2 SYDVKM. V lost 0 bases, J lost 3 bases, and 15 bases lay in between. This CDR3 has 16 amino acids. The CDR3 DNA is TGTGCCAGCAGTTTATGGGCGGCCCAAAGTGTCTACGAGCAGTACTTC. Its protein is CASSLWAAQSVYEQYF.

Only a few counts were recorded for this clone. Other DNA sequences of this sample code for an identical CDR3. The chain combines TRBV5-1 with TRBJ1-2; TRBD1 matches at 7 bases. Germline assignment: CDR1 SGHRS and CDR2 YFSETQ. V lost 0 bases and J lost 4; bases outside the gene matches: 3. This CDR3 contains 14 residues. CDR3 amino acids: CASSLDPGGYGYTF. The CDR3 region has the DNA TGCGCCAGCAGCTTGGACCCAGGGGGCTATGGCTACACCTTC. The full variable domain, its missing parts supplied by reference TRBV5-1 and TRBJ1-2, is KAGVTQTPRYLIKTRGQQVTLSCSPISGHRSVSWYQQTPGQGLQFLFEYFSETQRNKGNFPGRFSGRQFSNSRSEMNVSTLELGDSALYLCASSLDPGGYGYTFGSGTRLTVV.

This clone occurred a few times. The chain joins TRBV9 to TRBJ2-1; the D is unclear. CDR1 and CDR2 from the germline V gene are SGDLS and YYNGEE. The CDR3 length is 14 residues. V lost 3 bases to trimming and J lost 6 bases, with 13 bases between them. The CDR3 sequence is CASSADLAGNEQFF. For the CDR3, the DNA is TGTGCCAGCAGCGCCGACTTGGCCGGCAATGAGCAGTTCTTC.

The chain links TRBV18 to TRBJ1-1; weak D call: TRBD1 (5 bases). Germline CDR1 and CDR2: KGHSH and LQKENI. This CDR3 contains 15 residues. Trimming took off 6 bases at V and 1 base at J, with 15 bases between the two ends. This CDR3 reads CASSRGRGENTEAFF. For the CDR3, the DNA is TGTGCCAGCTCCCGGGGGAGGGGAGAGAACACTGAAGCTTTCTTT.

The rearrangement links TRBV25-1 to TRBJ2-1, with D perhaps matching TRBD1 (6 bases). The CDR3 has 14 residues. Trimming took off 6 bases at V and 3 bases at J, with 12 bases between the two ends. The germline CDR1 and CDR2 sequences are MGHDK and SYGVNS. CDR3 in DNA: TGTGCCAGCAGGGCAGGGGCGGTCTACAATGAGCAGTTCTTC. Translation: CASRAGAVYNEQFF.

J is TRBJ1-1 and V is TRBV6-5, with unresolved D. The CDR3 has 14 amino acids. Looked up from germline, CDR1 is MNHEY and CDR2 is SVGAGI. V gave up 2 bases and J gave up 2 bases, with 9 bases separating them. The CDR3 nucleotides are TGTGCCAGCAGTTACGCAGTCCATAACACTGAAGCTTTCTTT. It is translated as CASSYAVHNTEAFF.

This clone was recorded a few times. V is TRBV2 and J is TRBJ2-5; 10 nucleotides agree with TRBD2. Germline CDR1 and CDR2: SNHLY and FYNNEI. With 6 bases clipped from V and 7 bases from J, the junction kept 11 bases outside the gene matches. The CDR3 sequence is 15 residues long. For the CDR3, the DNA is TGTGCCAGCAGCCAGCTAGCGGGAGTGCCCGGGACCCAGTACTTC. This codes for CASSQLAGVPGTQYF.

The J gene is TRBJ2-1, the V gene TRBV6-6, with no clear D. The germline V gene encodes CDR1 MNHNY and CDR2 SVGAGI (reference sequence). The CDR3 has 12 residues. The V end was cut by 3 bases, the J end by 10 bases, with 10 bases between. The CDR3 sequence is CASSYHAAEQFF. The CDR3, as DNA: TGTGCCAGCAGTTATCATGCGGCAGAGCAGTTCTTC.

The rearrangement uses TRBV30 and TRBJ2-3; 9 positions match TRBD2. The CDR3 sequence is 15 residues long. CDR1 and CDR2 from the germline V gene are GTSNPN and SVGIG (reference sequence). V lost 8 bases to trimming and J lost 2 bases; unmatched junction nucleotides: 11. The CDR3 spells CAGTPLAGLTDTQYF. Here the CDR3 DNA reads TGTGCCGGGACCCCCCTAGCGGGACTCACAGATACGCAGTATTTT.

This clone was observed a few times. This chain connects TRBV5-1 to TRBJ2-1; 11 nucleotides align to TRBD2. The V gene end was trimmed by 4 bases and the J gene end by 5 bases; junction bases not matched to a gene: 5. The germline CDR1 and CDR2 sequences are SGHRS and YFSETQ. The CDR3 loop spans 15 amino acids. The CDR3 nucleotides are TGCGCCAGCAGCGTACTAGCGGGAGTTAACAATGAGCAGTTCTTC. Residues: CASSVLAGVNNEQFF.